The 20 T cell receptor beta chains reported below all come from one sample, sequenced in a study of cytomegalovirus exposure and HLA in healthy donors. The assay was immunoSEQ multiplex PCR, and TCRdb's table has in-frame clones only and misses some. The sample has around 300,000 clones, approximately 83% seen once. Sequenced sample: PBMCs. The receptors shown here come from a woman aged 18-29 years in good health and CMV-seronegative.

The chain is built from TRBV7-8 and TRBJ1-2; TRBD1 matches 9 bases. Germline V CDR1 and CDR2: SGHVS, FQNEAQ. The CDR3 extends over 13 amino acids. With 2 bases clipped from V and 13 bases from J, the junction kept 8 bases outside the gene matches. CDR3 amino acids: CASSLMGQGVFTF. The CDR3 DNA is TGTGCCAGCAGCTTAATGGGACAGGGCGTATTCACCTTC.

J is TRBJ2-7 and V is TRBV28, with 13 bases fitting TRBD2. CDR1 and CDR2 from the germline V gene are MDHEN and SYDVKM. V lost 11 bases and J lost 5; bases outside the gene matches: 18. CDR3 length equals 17 residues. The CDR3 protein is CASKVGTSGVSSHEQYF. In DNA, the CDR3 is TGTGCCTCCAAGGTGGGGACTAGCGGGGTAAGTTCCCACGAGCAGTACTTC. Complete variable domain (other parts from reference TRBV28 and TRBJ2-7): DVKVTQSSRYLVKRTGEKVFLECVQDMDHENMFWYRQDPGLGLRLIYFSYDVKMKEKGDIPEGYSVSREKKERFSLILESASTNQTSMYLCASKVGTSGVSSHEQYFGPGTRLTVT.

This clone was counted only a few times. V and J are TRBV4-1 and TRBJ2-7; 7 nucleotides match TRBD1. The ends lost 4 bases at V and 5 bases at J; junction bases unmatched: 8. The CDR3 has 14 amino acids. The V gene's germline CDR1 is MGHRA and CDR2 YSYEKL. The DNA for the CDR3 is TGCGCCAGCAGCCCCTACAGGGGAGTGAACGAGCAGTACTTC. It is translated as CASSPYRGVNEQYF.

The V call is TRBV9, the J call TRBJ2-3; TRBD2 aligns across 10 bases. CDR3 length: 16 amino acids. V was clipped by 4 bases and J by 1 base; unmatched bases: 6. Germline V gene data show CDR1 as SGDLS and CDR2 as YYNGEE. The CDR3 region is CASSTPSGGGTDTQYF. The DNA of the CDR3 is TGTGCCAGCAGCACACCCAGCGGGGGGGGCACAGATACGCAGTATTTT. Based on the CDR3 plus reference TRBV9 and TRBJ2-3, the full variable domain is DSGVTQTPKHLITATGQRVTLRCSPRSGDLSVYWYQQSLDQGLQFLIQYYNGEERAKGNILERFSAQQFPDLHSELNLSSLELGDSALYFCASSTPSGGGTDTQYFGPGTRLTVL.

The V call is TRBV12-5, the J call TRBJ2-5; 12 bases fit TRBD1. Germline V gene lookup returns CDR1 LGHNT and CDR2 FRNRAP. This CDR3 has 17 amino acids. Trimming cost V 1 base and J 4 bases; bases outside gene matches: 7. The CDR3 DNA reads as TGTGCTAGTGGTTTGGCAGGGACAGGGGGCGCGGGAGAGACCCAGTACTTC. It yields the protein CASGLAGTGGAGETQYF.

This clone was seen more than once but under ten times. V usage is TRBV4-3 and J usage is TRBJ2-3; a possible D gene is TRBD2 (5 bases). CDR3 length: 16 amino acids. V was pared by 1 base and J by 4 bases, with 15 bases between. Per germline, CDR1 LGHNA and CDR2 YSLEER. CDR3: CASSQVSGGSPDTQYF. The CDR3 nucleotides are TGCGCCAGCAGCCAAGTCTCCGGTGGGAGCCCAGATACGCAGTATTTT.

V and J are TRBV20-1 and TRBJ1-2, with D unclear. The CDR3 extends over 10 amino acids. Germline assignment: CDR1 DFQATT and CDR2 SNEGSKA (reference sequence). Trimming removed 7 bases from V and 4 bases from J, with 7 bases in between. As DNA, the CDR3 is TGCAGTGTAGCTCCCTATGGCTACACCTTC. Its protein product is CSVAPYGYTF.

This chain links TRBV2 with TRBJ2-1; D not resolved. Trimming stripped 4 bases from V and 13 bases from J, with 11 bases between. The CDR3 consists of 11 residues. Germline V gene lookup returns CDR1 SNHLY and CDR2 FYNNEI. Here the CDR3 reads CASSVLRSQFF. The CDR3 nucleotides read TGTGCCAGCAGTGTCCTGAGGTCACAGTTCTTC.

The chain has TRBV30 and TRBJ2-1, with TRBD1 matching 8 bases. Germline CDR1 reads GTSNPN; CDR2 reads SVGIG (reference sequence). There are 14 residues in the CDR3. Unmatched junction bases numbered 10, after V lost 7 bases and J lost 5 bases. The CDR3 coding sequence is TGTGCCTTTGAACAGGGGGAAGAAGACAATGAGCAGTTCTTC. The encoded protein is CAFEQGEEDNEQFF.

The CDR3: CASSARGTATYEQYF. As DNA, the CDR3 is TGTGCCAGCAGCGCGCGCGGGACAGCAACCTACGAGCAGTACTTC. V and J are TRBV9 and TRBJ2-7, with TRBD1 as a possible D gene (7 bases). Per germline, CDR1 SGDLS and CDR2 YYNGEE. With 3 bases removed from V and 2 bases from J, the gap between germline ends came to 15 bases. The CDR3 is 15 residues long. The full variable domain, rest sourced from reference TRBV9 and TRBJ2-7, is DSGVTQTPKHLITATGQRVTLRCSPRSGDLSVYWYQQSLDQGLQFLIQYYNGEERAKGNILERFSAQQFPDLHSELNLSSLELGDSALYFCASSARGTATYEQYFGPGTRLTVT.

CDR3 amino acids: CAWETGDSYEQYF. CDR3 nucleotide sequence: TGTGCCTGGGAGACAGGGGACTCCTACGAGCAGTACTTC. V and J are TRBV30 and TRBJ2-7, with 8 bases that match TRBD1. The CDR3 sequence is 13 residues long. Per germline, CDR1 GTSNPN and CDR2 SVGIG (reference sequence). Trimming removed 5 bases from V and 0 bases from J; junction bases left unmatched: 3.

This sequence joins TRBV11-2 and TRBJ2-1; a possible D gene is TRBD2 (7 bases). Looked up from germline, CDR1 is SGHAT and CDR2 is FQNNGV. The CDR3 has 14 amino acids. Deletions cut 7 bases from V and 6 bases from J, with 16 bases between. CDR3: CASKSTRGGNEQFF. CDR3 bases: TGTGCCAGCAAGTCGACGAGGGGGGGCAATGAGCAGTTCTTC.

The chain joins TRBV27 to TRBJ2-1; 12 bases align to TRBD2. Germline trimming cut 7 bases from V and 7 bases from J; bases unmatched to any gene: 8. The CDR3 has 15 residues. Looked up from germline, CDR1 is MNHEY and CDR2 is SMNVEV (reference sequence). The CDR3 loop is CASTLAGTSGNEQFF. Written as DNA, the CDR3 is TGTGCCAGCACCCTAGCGGGGACTAGCGGGAATGAGCAGTTCTTC.

The CDR3 nucleotides are TGTGCCAGCAGCTTAGCTAGCAGGGGGCTCGTCGAGCAGTACTTC. This encodes CASSLASRGLVEQYF. The chain combines TRBV7-6 with TRBJ2-7, with 8 bases that match TRBD1. The CDR3 has 15 amino acids. Germline V gives CDR1 SGHVS, CDR2 FNYEAQ. Unmatched junction bases numbered 7, after V lost 0 bases and J lost 6 bases.

The chain couples TRBV5-1 to TRBJ2-7; TRBD2 matches at 9 bases. From germline, CDR1 is SGHRS and CDR2 YFSETQ. The CDR3 length is 14 residues. The V gene end was trimmed by 5 bases and the J gene end by 7 bases; junction bases not matched to a gene: 10. CDR3 nucleotides: TGCGCCAGCAGATCTCCGGGACTAGCTCTTGAGCAGTACTTC. It is translated as CASRSPGLALEQYF.

The CDR3 DNA sequence: TGTGCCTGGAGTGTAACGGTCAGGGGCGATACGCAGTATTTT. Its protein is CAWSVTVRGDTQYF. This sequence joins TRBV30 and TRBJ2-3; the D gene is possibly TRBD1 (6 bases). Trimming took 0 bases from V and 6 from J, leaving 13 bases between them. Germline loops: CDR1 GTSNPN, CDR2 SVGIG (reference sequence). This CDR3 comprises 14 residues.

This chain links TRBV28 with TRBJ2-7, with a possible D match to TRBD1 (7 bases). Trimming stripped 6 bases from V and 3 bases from J, with 18 bases between. CDR3 length: 15 residues. The germline V gene has CDR1 MDHEN and CDR2 SYDVKM. The CDR3, as DNA: TGTGCCAGCAGCCTCGCGGGACAGATGTACTACGAGCAGTACTTC. Translated: CASSLAGQMYYEQYF.

This rearrangement joins TRBV28 to TRBJ1-1; D ambiguous. V was shortened by 6 bases and J by 1 base, with 9 bases between the two germline ends. The germline V gene has CDR1 MDHEN and CDR2 SYDVKM. CDR3 length equals 13 residues. CDR3 nucleotide sequence: TGTGCCAGCAGAATAGACAAGAACACTGAAGCTTTCTTT. Translated: CASRIDKNTEAFF.

V gene TRBV28 combines with J gene TRBJ2-7, with a tentative D call TRBD2 (5 bases). The CDR3 runs to 13 residues. CDR1 is MDHEN, CDR2 SYDVKM, per germline. Trimming shortened V by 2 bases and J by 3 bases, and 8 bases separated the two germline ends. The CDR3 loop is CASSLGLYYEQYF. CDR3 in DNA: TGTGCCAGCAGTTTAGGACTCTACTACGAGCAGTACTTC. The entire variable domain, with the rest obtained from reference TRBV28 and TRBJ2-7, is as follows: DVKVTQSSRYLVKRTGEKVFLECVQDMDHENMFWYRQDPGLGLRLIYFSYDVKMKEKGDIPEGYSVSREKKERFSLILESASTNQTSMYLCASSLGLYYEQYFGPGTRLTVT.

This clone was picked up a small number of times. The V call is TRBV25-1, the J call TRBJ1-2; D is unclear. The CDR3 spans 16 residues. V was clipped by 2 bases and J by 2 bases, with 15 bases between them. Germline CDR1 MGHDK, CDR2 SYGVNS. CDR3 nucleotide sequence: TGTGCCAGCAGTGAAGCGAAAACAGTACTCAACTATGGCTACACCTTC. This encodes CASSEAKTVLNYGYTF.